Listed below are T cell receptor beta chains from one sample, sequenced in a study of CD8 T cells in ankylosing spondylitis. From the 5' RACE reads, TCRdb called clonotypes with MiXCR, one entry per CDR3 protein. Among a few hundred thousand distinct CDR3 sequences listed, about 20% were seen once. The specimen was blood, either unsorted or a sorted T cell fraction (not recorded which). These receptor sequences come from a male donor with ankylosing spondylitis. Each CDR3 is given without its conserved first and last residue. The order of the fields is J gene, V gene, CDR3 protein.

j_call: TRBJ1-1; v_call: TRBV18; cdr3_aa: ASSARNTEAF
j_call: TRBJ2-3; v_call: TRBV4-2; cdr3_aa: ASSPRLTGVWADTQY
j_call: TRBJ2-1; v_call: TRBV7-9; cdr3_aa: ASSPPREASYNEQF
j_call: TRBJ2-3; v_call: TRBV5-5; cdr3_aa: ASTPTGTSTDTQY
j_call: TRBJ2-5; v_call: TRBV29-1; cdr3_aa: SAGTSRETQY
j_call: TRBJ2-7; v_call: TRBV2; cdr3_aa: ASSALANSYEQY
j_call: TRBJ1-5; v_call: TRBV2; cdr3_aa: ASSKQGPNQPQH
j_call: TRBJ1-1; v_call: TRBV20-1; cdr3_aa: SARRANTEAF
j_call: TRBJ2-7; v_call: TRBV10-3; cdr3_aa: ATVTGTGLYEQY
j_call: TRBJ1-4; v_call: TRBV29-1; cdr3_aa: SARTATNEKLF
j_call: TRBJ1-1; v_call: TRBV11-3; cdr3_aa: ASSLLGRDTEAF
j_call: TRBJ2-1; v_call: TRBV7-2; cdr3_aa: ASSLTLAGLSYNEQF
j_call: TRBJ2-5; v_call: TRBV29-1; cdr3_aa: STGPETQY
j_call: TRBJ2-5; v_call: TRBV15; cdr3_aa: ATSRDLGAQGTQY
j_call: TRBJ2-5; v_call: TRBV18; cdr3_aa: ASSQNRDQETQY
j_call: TRBJ2-7; v_call: TRBV12-3/TRBV12-4; cdr3_aa: ASSGQGPTYEQY
j_call: TRBJ2-2; v_call: TRBV7-2; cdr3_aa: ASSLAPMALVAGVGELF
j_call: TRBJ2-1; v_call: TRBV7-2; cdr3_aa: ASTQGAYNEQF
j_call: TRBJ1-1; v_call: TRBV18; cdr3_aa: ASSPPGRMNTEAF
j_call: TRBJ1-1; v_call: TRBV10-3; cdr3_aa: AISEAARGEVF
j_call: TRBJ2-2; v_call: TRBV6-2/TRBV6-3; cdr3_aa: ASSYTSVNTGELF
j_call: TRBJ2-3; v_call: TRBV20-1; cdr3_aa: SARDYGGPDTQY
j_call: TRBJ1-2; v_call: TRBV7-8; cdr3_aa: ASSQDGANYGYT
j_call: TRBJ2-7; v_call: TRBV29-1; cdr3_aa: SVVRTGFYEQY
j_call: TRBJ2-1; v_call: TRBV5-1; cdr3_aa: ASSARDSNEQF
j_call: TRBJ1-2; v_call: TRBV24-1; cdr3_aa: ATSQGYGYT
j_call: TRBJ2-2; v_call: TRBV7-3; cdr3_aa: ASSFVASNTGELF
j_call: TRBJ2-2; v_call: TRBV7-2; cdr3_aa: ASSHTTATGELF
j_call: TRBJ2-7; v_call: TRBV10-3; cdr3_aa: AISIGTQRYEQY
j_call: TRBJ2-7; v_call: TRBV7-2; cdr3_aa: ASSLQHGSGTYEQY
j_call: TRBJ2-7; v_call: TRBV5-1; cdr3_aa: ASSLDGTSYEQY
j_call: TRBJ1-3; v_call: TRBV18; cdr3_aa: ASSPPTGPGNTIY
j_call: TRBJ2-1; v_call: TRBV30; cdr3_aa: AWSKQTPNEQF
j_call: TRBJ2-1; v_call: TRBV6-2/TRBV6-3; cdr3_aa: ASRSVGEQF
j_call: TRBJ1-1; v_call: TRBV20-1; cdr3_aa: SARPGAGGTEAF
j_call: TRBJ1-1; v_call: TRBV3-1; cdr3_aa: ASSQTGDTEAF
j_call: TRBJ2-3; v_call: TRBV29-1; cdr3_aa: SVGREGSGTDTQY
j_call: TRBJ1-2; v_call: TRBV18; cdr3_aa: ASSPETVYGYT
j_call: TRBJ1-4; v_call: TRBV12-3/TRBV12-4; cdr3_aa: ASSSESTGFGNEKLF
j_call: TRBJ2-5; v_call: TRBV10-3; cdr3_aa: AISESFNDETQY
j_call: TRBJ1-5; v_call: TRBV20-1; cdr3_aa: SARSPPGSNQPQH
j_call: TRBJ2-3; v_call: TRBV2; cdr3_aa: ASSRAGNTDTQY
j_call: TRBJ2-3; v_call: TRBV5-1; cdr3_aa: ASSLESRRDTQY
j_call: TRBJ2-1; v_call: TRBV4-2; cdr3_aa: ASSQTYRGLYNEQF
j_call: TRBJ2-1; v_call: TRBV11-1; cdr3_aa: ASSLVYFGGLRMENEQF
j_call: TRBJ1-5; v_call: TRBV4-1; cdr3_aa: ASSQGPIRGNQPQH